This T cell receptor beta chain was observed in a study of OX40 agonist ivuxolimab in advanced cancers. Background on the study: The treatment was a fully human IgG2 OX40 agonist, ivuxolimab.

The CDR3 extends over 20 amino acids. Germline loops: CDR1 MDHEN, CDR2 SYDVKM. V dropped 3 bases and J dropped 0 bases, with 24 bases sitting between them. TCRdb's table, derived via immunoSEQ multiplex PCR, lists solely in-frame clones and lacks some. The table records about 62,000 clones, approximately 86% of them present only once. This clone has just a few counts. The rearrangement uses TRBV28 and TRBJ2-4; maybe TRBD1 (6 bases). The source was CD4+ or CD8+ T cells sorted from blood, collected in a trial of the OX40 agonist ivuxolimab. The sequence derives from an adult with an advanced solid tumor such as melanoma, head and neck, liver or kidney cancer. The CDR3: CASSFLYGQQNILAKNIQYF. CDR3 nucleotides: TGTGCCAGCAGTTTCTTATACGGACAGCAAAATATTCTAGCCAAAAACATTCAGTACTTC.